What follows are 32 T cell receptor beta chains derived from one specimen sequenced in a study of blood T cell repertoires in COVID-19. Sequencing used immunoSEQ multiplex PCR; TCRdb keeps in-frame clones, though not all of them. The sample has around 160,000 clones, 80% seen once. Material for sequencing was PBMCs or T cells enriched from blood (not recorded which). The receptors shown here come from a woman in her sixties who had recovered from COVID-19.

This clone was recorded only once. The chain has TRBV15 and TRBJ2-5, with 10 nucleotides matching TRBD1. J gave up 3 bases and V 2 bases, and 3 bases lay outside the gene matches. Germline CDR1 LNHNV, CDR2 YYDKDF (reference sequence). The CDR3 is made up of 15 amino acids. The CDR3 protein is CATSRWTGGEETQYF. CDR3 sequence (DNA): TGTGCCACCAGCAGATGGACAGGGGGGGAAGAGACCCAGTACTTC.

This sequence joins TRBV15 and TRBJ1-1, with a possible D match to TRBD1 (5 bases). CDR3 length equals 16 residues. V shed 2 bases and J shed 0 bases, with 13 bases lying between them. CDR1 is LNHNV, CDR2 YYDKDF, per germline (reference sequence). CDR3 nucleotides: TGTGCCACCAGCAGAAAGAGGACATCAATGAACACTGAAGCTTTCTTT. It is translated as CATSRKRTSMNTEAFF.

The chain couples TRBV29-1 to TRBJ2-7, with D possibly matching TRBD1 (6 bases). Germline CDR1 and CDR2: SQVTM and ANQGSEA. The germline V and J ends were trimmed by 7 bases and 9 bases, with 22 bases remaining between them. There are 13 residues in the CDR3. This CDR3 is CSARSDGTNLQYF. In DNA, the CDR3 is TGCAGCGCCCGAAGCGACGGGACAAACCTGCAGTACTTC.

This clone occurred a few times. The chain recombines TRBV4-2 with TRBJ2-7; 12 bases are a match to TRBD2. Germline V gene lookup returns CDR1 LGHNA and CDR2 YNFKEQ. CDR3 length: 17 amino acids. V trimming: 0 bases; J trimming: 2 bases; junction bases outside the gene matches: 5. The CDR3, as DNA: TGTGCCAGCAGCCAAGAATGGACTAGCGGGGAGCCCTACGAGCAGTACTTC. Protein: CASSQEWTSGEPYEQYF.

The table lists this clone with a few counts. The rearrangement joins TRBV5-1 to TRBJ1-1; TRBD1 might be the D (5 bases). The CDR3 spans 16 residues. The germline V gene encodes CDR1 SGHRS and CDR2 YFSETQ. V lost 4 bases, J lost 7 bases, and 23 bases lay in between. This chain's CDR3 is CASSAEGQGRQSEAFF. The CDR3 DNA reads TGCGCCAGCAGCGCGGAGGGGCAGGGACGACAAAGTGAAGCTTTCTTT.

V is TRBV21-1 and J is TRBJ2-1; the table's TRBD1 call for D was not verified on the DNA. TRBV21-1 is flagged as a pseudogene. The CDR3 is 20 residues long. CDR3 region: CASSKRTGGMRLIHYNEQFF. The CDR3 DNA reads as TGTGCCAGCAGCAAACGGACAGGGGGGATGAGATTAATCCACTACAATGAGCAGTTCTTC.

V gene TRBV29-1 combines with J gene TRBJ1-5, with D possibly being TRBD1 (5 bases). CDR3 length: 13 amino acids. Deletions cut 4 bases from V and 9 bases from J, with 16 bases between. Per the germline V gene, CDR1 is SQVTM and CDR2 is ANQGSEA. The CDR3 DNA reads TGCAGCGTTGTATCTGGACAACTCGGGCCCCAGCATTTT. Translating it yields CSVVSGQLGPQHF.

This clone appeared once. The rearrangement joins TRBV3-1 (or the pseudogene TRBV3-2) to TRBJ1-3; D is perhaps TRBD1 (5 bases). Germline V gene data show CDR1 as LGHDT and CDR2 as YNNKEL (reference sequence). CDR3 length: 16 residues. Trimming shortened V by 4 bases and J by 0 bases, and 13 bases separated the two germline ends. The CDR3 sequence is CASSRLDRNSGNTIYF. DNA for the CDR3: TGTGCCAGCAGCCGTTTAGACAGAAACTCTGGAAACACCATATATTTT.

The chain carries TRBV10-1 and TRBJ1-5; D is unclear. CDR3 length equals 13 residues. Germline V gene data show CDR1 as WNHNN and CDR2 as SYGVQD (reference sequence). The V and J ends lost 3 bases and 7 bases respectively, with 10 bases between them. CDR3 nucleotides: TGCGCCAGCAGTGACGGTTCAGGCCAGCCCCAGCATTTT. Encoded protein: CASSDGSGQPQHF.

The chain carries TRBV6-5 and TRBJ2-7, with D possibly TRBD1 on 6 matching bases. Germline V gene lookup returns CDR1 MNHEY and CDR2 SVGAGI. The V and J ends lost 1 base and 0 bases respectively, with 7 bases between them. This CDR3 comprises 14 residues. CDR3 coding DNA: TGTGCCAGCAGTTACTGGGGGCCCTCCTACGAGCAGTACTTC. This codes for CASSYWGPSYEQYF.

The chain recombines TRBV7-8 with TRBJ1-6; D gene uncertain. The germline V gene encodes CDR1 SGHVS and CDR2 FQNEAQ. There are 14 residues in the CDR3. The V end was cut by 1 base, the J end by 6 bases, with 7 bases between. CDR3 amino acids: CASSLVQPNSPLHF. The CDR3 DNA reads as TGTGCCAGCAGCTTAGTACAGCCTAATTCACCCCTCCACTTT.

This rearrangement joins TRBV29-1 to TRBJ1-2; TRBD1 aligns across 8 bases. V shed 2 bases, J shed 7 bases, and the junction held 6 bases outside the gene matches. The CDR3 is made up of 13 amino acids. The germline V gene has CDR1 SQVTM and CDR2 ANQGSEA. CDR3 coding DNA: TGCAGCGTTGAATCCAGGGGGCAGGGTGGCTACACCTTC. Amino acids: CSVESRGQGGYTF.

The J gene is TRBJ2-7, the V gene TRBV11-2; possibly TRBD2 for D (6 bases). CDR3 length: 14 amino acids. Germline V lookup: CDR1 SGHAT, CDR2 FQNNGV. Trimming cost V 6 bases and J 0 bases, with 12 bases left between them. The chain's CDR3 is CASRGTGSSYEQYF. Here the CDR3 DNA reads TGTGCCAGCAGGGGGACTGGCAGCTCCTACGAGCAGTACTTC.

The V gene is TRBV30, the J gene TRBJ1-1, with D maybe TRBD1 (6 bases). CDR3 length: 14 residues. Per germline, CDR1 GTSNPN and CDR2 SVGIG (reference sequence). Trimming left V 3 bases short and J 0 bases short, with 11 bases between. For the CDR3, the DNA is TGTGCCTGGAGGGGGGGGCGGCTGAACACTGAAGCTTTCTTT. Encoded protein: CAWRGGRLNTEAFF.

In nucleotides, the CDR3 is TGTGCCAGCAGCTTCACATTATTGAACACTGAAGCTTTCTTT. Translation gives CASSFTLLNTEAFF. The chain combines TRBV5-6 with TRBJ1-1, with D unclear. The CDR3 loop spans 14 amino acids. Germline CDR1 SGHDT, CDR2 YYEEEE. The ends were cut back, 2 bases at V and 0 bases at J, with 8 bases in the middle.

The chain employs TRBV6-1 and TRBJ1-2; 8 nucleotides match TRBD1. V lost 2 bases, J lost 7 bases, and 9 bases stayed unmatched. CDR1 and CDR2 from the germline V gene are MNHNS and SASEGT. This CDR3 is 15 amino acids long. The CDR3 DNA reads as TGTGCCAGCAGTGAACTCCCAGGGGGCGTCGCTGGCTACACCTTC. Translated: CASSELPGGVAGYTF.

The table lists this clone with a few counts. The chain is built from TRBV11-1 and TRBJ1-2; weak D call: TRBD1 (6 bases). The CDR3 runs 13 residues. Germline loops: CDR1 SGHAT, CDR2 FQDESV (reference sequence). The V end lost 5 bases, the J end lost 2 bases, and 9 bases lay between the germline ends. DNA of the CDR3: TGTGCCAGCAGCCCTGACAGGAACTATGGCTACACCTTC. Protein product: CASSPDRNYGYTF. Looking up the rest from reference TRBV11-1 and TRBJ1-2 gives the full variable domain: EAEVAQSPRYKITEKSQAVAFWCDPISGHATLYWYRQILGQGPELLVQFQDESVVDDSQLPKDRFSAERLKGVDSTLKIQPAELGDSAMYLCASSPDRNYGYTFGSGTRLTVV.

The chain has TRBV5-1 and TRBJ1-4; D not resolved. Trimming took 6 bases from V and 4 from J, leaving 10 bases between them. The germline CDR1 and CDR2 sequences are SGHRS and YFSETQ. The CDR3 loop spans 13 amino acids. The CDR3: CASKEGFNEKLFF. In DNA, the CDR3 is TGCGCCAGCAAGGAGGGCTTTAATGAAAAACTGTTTTTT. Looking up the rest from reference TRBV5-1 and TRBJ1-4 gives the full variable domain: KAGVTQTPRYLIKTRGQQVTLSCSPISGHRSVSWYQQTPGQGLQFLFEYFSETQRNKGNFPGRFSGRQFSNSRSEMNVSTLELGDSALYLCASKEGFNEKLFFGSGTQLSVL.

The chain couples TRBV3-1 (or the pseudogene TRBV3-2) to TRBJ1-4; 8 nucleotides align to TRBD1. V was clipped by 9 bases and J by 3 bases; unmatched bases: 3. Looked up from germline, CDR1 is LGHDT and CDR2 is YNNKEL (reference sequence). The CDR3 has 13 amino acids. The CDR3 nucleotides are TGTGCCAGTACGGACAGGGCTAATGAAAAACTGTTTTTT. Translating gives CASTDRANEKLFF.

V is TRBV19 and J is TRBJ1-1; D is unclear. Trimming took off 5 bases at V and 1 base at J, with 11 bases between the two ends. Germline CDR1 is LNHDA and CDR2 is SQIVND (reference sequence). The CDR3 runs 14 residues. The CDR3 is CASSLAYGNTEAFF. As DNA, the CDR3 is TGTGCCAGTAGTCTCGCCTACGGGAACACTGAAGCTTTCTTT.

This sequence joins TRBV10-2 and TRBJ2-3; 13 bases map to TRBD2. The CDR3 sequence is 16 residues long. V shed 7 bases, J shed 4 bases, and the junction held 8 bases outside the gene matches. Germline V gene sequence: CDR1 WSHSY, CDR2 SAAADI. CDR3 DNA sequence: TGCGCCAGCACCCGGACTAGCGGGGGAACAGCAGATACGCAGTATTTT. It specifies CASTRTSGGTADTQYF.

The genes are TRBV2 and TRBJ1-6; D might be TRBD1 (6 bases). CDR3 length: 14 residues. Trimming left V 6 bases short and J 7 bases short, with 13 bases between. CDR1 and CDR2 from the germline V gene are SNHLY and FYNNEI. CDR3 sequence reads: CASRYPGENSPLHF. The CDR3 DNA is TGTGCCAGCAGGTATCCAGGGGAGAATTCACCCCTCCACTTT.

This clone was recorded only once. V usage is TRBV4-1 and J usage is TRBJ1-6, with D uncertain. V lost 3 bases to trimming and J lost 9 bases, with 9 bases between them. CDR1 and CDR2 from the germline V gene are MGHRA and YSYEKL. The CDR3 has 13 amino acids. CDR3 protein: CASSQGGSSPLHF. For the CDR3, the DNA is TGCGCCAGCAGCCAGGGTGGGAGTTCACCCCTCCACTTT.

J is TRBJ1-5 and V is TRBV20-1; the D gene is possibly TRBD1 (6 bases). Germline values: CDR1 DFQATT, CDR2 SNEGSKA (reference sequence). Trimming shortened V by 3 bases and J by 6 bases, and 18 bases separated the two germline ends. The CDR3 contains 15 residues. In DNA, the CDR3 is TGCAGTGCTAGTAGGGCGAACAGGGACACTCAGCCCCAGCATTTT. This codes for CSASRANRDTQPQHF.

The chain employs TRBV27 and TRBJ1-2; 8 positions match TRBD1. Germline CDR1 MNHEY, CDR2 SMNVEV (reference sequence). With 4 bases clipped from V and 4 bases from J, the junction kept 5 bases outside the gene matches. The CDR3 is made up of 14 amino acids. CDR3 sequence (DNA): TGTGCCAGCAGTTCGACAGGGGCAGTCTATGGCTACACCTTC. It codes for CASSSTGAVYGYTF.

This chain joins TRBV11-3 and TRBJ1-1, with D maybe TRBD1 (5 bases). The CDR3 covers 14 residues. Per germline, CDR1 SGHNT and CDR2 YENEEA. Between the trimmed V and J ends, which lost 5 bases and 5 bases, there was a span of 15 bases. For the CDR3, the DNA is TGTGCCAGCAGCCCCGGGGGGGACCGGACTGAAGCTTTCTTT. Amino acids: CASSPGGDRTEAFF.

The chain couples TRBV6-2 or TRBV6-3 to TRBJ2-7; no clear D gene. Looked up from germline, CDR1 is MNHEY and CDR2 is SVGEGT. The CDR3 sequence is 13 residues long. V lost 0 bases and J lost 3, with 6 bases in between. This CDR3 reads CASSYSNFYEQYF. The DNA for the CDR3 is TGTGCCAGCAGTTACTCTAACTTCTACGAGCAGTACTTC.

The V call is TRBV10-1, the J call TRBJ1-1; tentative D call: TRBD1 (5 bases). The CDR3 contains 13 residues. V was trimmed by 4 bases and J by 1 base, leaving 7 bases between them. Per the germline V gene, CDR1 is WNHNN and CDR2 is SYGVQD (reference sequence). The CDR3 nucleotides are TGCGCCAGCAGTGTACAGGCGAACACTGAAGCTTTCTTT. Translation: CASSVQANTEAFF.

On this clone: Within the sample, other DNA sequences also encode this same CDR3. The chain uses TRBV7-8 and TRBJ1-1, with TRBD1 matching over 11 bases. The CDR3 spans 15 residues. V trimming: 5 bases; J trimming: 5 bases; junction bases outside the gene matches: 7. Looked up from germline, CDR1 is SGHVS and CDR2 is FQNEAQ. The CDR3 reads CASSIGTGGGTEAFF. CDR3 sequence (DNA): TGTGCCAGCAGCATCGGGACAGGGGGAGGTACTGAAGCTTTCTTT.

This clone was picked up one time. The V gene is TRBV7-7, the J gene TRBJ2-5, with D tentatively TRBD2 (5 bases). Between the trimmed V and J ends, which lost 4 bases and 3 bases, there was a span of 12 bases. The CDR3 length is 14 residues. Germline loops: CDR1 SSHAT, CDR2 FNYEAQ (reference sequence). In DNA, the CDR3 is TGTGCCAGCAGCTCTAGGGCCGGGGAAGAGACCCAGTACTTC. It translates to CASSSRAGEETQYF.

This clone was recorded at least ten times. The chain couples TRBV7-9 to TRBJ2-2, with 9 positions matching TRBD2. Germline V CDR1 and CDR2: SEHNR, FQNEAQ (reference sequence). The CDR3 runs to 17 residues. Trimming took 5 bases from V and 7 from J; bases not matched to a gene: 14. CDR3 in DNA: TGTGCCAGCAGCGCGGGCTGGCGGGGGGGCCAGGACGGGGAGCTGTTTTTT. Amino acids: CASSAGWRGGQDGELFF. Based on the CDR3 plus reference TRBV7-9 and TRBJ2-2, the full variable domain is DTGVSQNPRHKITKRGQNVTFRCDPISEHNRLYWYRQTLGQGPEFLTYFQNEAQLEKSRLLSDRFSAERPKGSFSTLEIQRTEQGDSAMYLCASSAGWRGGQDGELFFGEGSRLTVL.

This clone was picked up one time. Other nucleotide sequences in the sample specify the same CDR3. The CDR3 spells CASSFGGQETQYF. The CDR3 nucleotides are TGTGCCAGCAGCTTCGGGGGTCAAGAGACCCAGTACTTC. The rearrangement links TRBV7-2 to TRBJ2-5; perhaps TRBD2 as D (6 bases). The germline V gene has CDR1 SGHTA and CDR2 FQGNSA. This CDR3 region has 13 residues. V was clipped by 3 bases and J by 2 bases, with 7 bases between them.